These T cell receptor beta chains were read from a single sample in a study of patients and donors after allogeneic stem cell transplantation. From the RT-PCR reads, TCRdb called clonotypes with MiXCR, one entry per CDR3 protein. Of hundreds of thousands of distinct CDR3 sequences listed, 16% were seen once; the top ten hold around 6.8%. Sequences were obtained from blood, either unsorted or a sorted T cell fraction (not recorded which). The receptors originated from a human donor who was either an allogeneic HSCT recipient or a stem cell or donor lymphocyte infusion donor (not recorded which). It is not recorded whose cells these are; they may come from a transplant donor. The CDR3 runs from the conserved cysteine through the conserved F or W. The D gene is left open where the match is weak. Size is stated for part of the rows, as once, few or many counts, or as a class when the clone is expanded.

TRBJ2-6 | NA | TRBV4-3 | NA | TGCGCCAGCAGCCAAGATGGGCAGGGTCGACCCTCTGGGGCCAACGTCCTGACTTTC | CASSQDGQGRPSGANVLTF
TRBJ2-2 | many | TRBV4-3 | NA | TGCGCCAGCAGCCAAATACGGGACGGGGAGCTGTTTTTT | CASSQIRDGELFF
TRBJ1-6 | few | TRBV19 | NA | TGTGCCAGTAGTATGATCAGGGCGGGTTCACCCCTCCACTTT | CASSMIRAGSPLHF
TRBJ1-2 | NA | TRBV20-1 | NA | TGCAGTGCTAGAAGCCCACAGGTGGCGGAGGGCTACACCTTC | CSARSPQVAEGYTF
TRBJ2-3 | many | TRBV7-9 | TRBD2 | TGTGCCAGCAGCTCGGTCGGCGGACTAGCAACAGATACGCAGTATTTT | CASSSVGGLATDTQYF
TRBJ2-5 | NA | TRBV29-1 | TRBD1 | TGCAGCGTTGAGGGAACTACAGGGGGTAACCAAGAGACCCAGTACTTC | CSVEGTTGGNQETQYF
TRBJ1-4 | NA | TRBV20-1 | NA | TGCAGTTCCCCGAGGGGGGGAGGATCGAGAACTAATGAAAAACTGTTTTTT | CSSPRGGGSRTNEKLFF
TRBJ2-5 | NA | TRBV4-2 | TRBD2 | TGTGCCAGCAGCCAGTCCGGACTAGCGGGGAAGGAGACCCAGTACTTC | CASSQSGLAGKETQYF
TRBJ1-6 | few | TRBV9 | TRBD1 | TGTGCCAGCAACAGAGGACAGGGGGCACAGTCACCCCTCCACTTT | CASNRGQGAQSPLHF
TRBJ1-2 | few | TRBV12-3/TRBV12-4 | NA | TGTGCCAGCAGTTTCGCCTTTGGCTACACCTTC | CASSFAFGYTF
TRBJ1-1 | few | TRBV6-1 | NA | TGTGCCACCATCAAGGGGTGGGGGGCCGGGAACACTGAAGCTTTCTTT | CATIKGWGAGNTEAFF
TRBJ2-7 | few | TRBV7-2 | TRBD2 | TGTGCCAGTCGACTAGCGGGAGGCCCGACCTACGAGCAGTACTTC | CASRLAGGPTYEQYF
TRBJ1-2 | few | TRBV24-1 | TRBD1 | TGTGCCACCAGTGACCACAGGGGGCTAGGCTACACCTTC | CATSDHRGLGYTF
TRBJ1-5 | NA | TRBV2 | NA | TGTGCCAGCAGGAGGAGGGGTAATCAGCCCCAGCATTTT | CASRRRGNQPQHF
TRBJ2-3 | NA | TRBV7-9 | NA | TGTGCCAGCAGTCTAAGGGTGGCGAAAGATACGCAGTATTTT | CASSLRVAKDTQYF
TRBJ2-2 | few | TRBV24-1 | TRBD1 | TGTGCCACCAGTGATTTCTCCAGGGGGAAAGGCGGGGAGCTGTTTTTT | CATSDFSRGKGGELFF
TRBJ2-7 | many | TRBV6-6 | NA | TGTGCCAGCAGTTACACAGAGTCCTACGAGCAGTACTTC | CASSYTESYEQYF
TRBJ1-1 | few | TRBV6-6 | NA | TGTGCCAGCAGTTACTCGGGGAGGGTTGGAGCTTTCTTT | CASSYSGRVGAFF